This T cell receptor (beta chain) appears in the sequencing data of a study of T cell responses to AZD1222 COVID-19 vaccine. The study, taken as a whole, reports: Spike-specific TCR breadth and depth both grew after two AZD1222 doses. Repertoire sampling occurred only after the peak T cell response. There were mostly white British donors and more females than males, and clonal diversity was possibly underestimated. Dominant CD4 TCR responses targeted spike regions 160-218 and 743-854.

The CDR3 is 14 residues long. The germline V gene encodes CDR1 SGHTA and CDR2 FQGTGA. V gave up 2 bases and J gave up 2 bases, with 8 bases separating them. Comment on this clone: Its cognate antigen is unknown.

Profiled with immunoSEQ multiplex PCR; TCRdb holds only in-frame clones, not every one. This sample has 130,000 to 150,000 clones, with over 75% found just once. The sample was peripheral blood, taken on day 0 of AZD1222 vaccination. This chain links TRBV7-3 with TRBJ2-3; either TRBD1 or TRBD2 may fit D (5 bases each). This clonotype was sampled from an adult in good health. The CDR3 reads CASSLGTPTDTQYF. The CDR3, as DNA: TGTGCCAGCAGCTTAGGGACCCCCACAGATACGCAGTATTTT.